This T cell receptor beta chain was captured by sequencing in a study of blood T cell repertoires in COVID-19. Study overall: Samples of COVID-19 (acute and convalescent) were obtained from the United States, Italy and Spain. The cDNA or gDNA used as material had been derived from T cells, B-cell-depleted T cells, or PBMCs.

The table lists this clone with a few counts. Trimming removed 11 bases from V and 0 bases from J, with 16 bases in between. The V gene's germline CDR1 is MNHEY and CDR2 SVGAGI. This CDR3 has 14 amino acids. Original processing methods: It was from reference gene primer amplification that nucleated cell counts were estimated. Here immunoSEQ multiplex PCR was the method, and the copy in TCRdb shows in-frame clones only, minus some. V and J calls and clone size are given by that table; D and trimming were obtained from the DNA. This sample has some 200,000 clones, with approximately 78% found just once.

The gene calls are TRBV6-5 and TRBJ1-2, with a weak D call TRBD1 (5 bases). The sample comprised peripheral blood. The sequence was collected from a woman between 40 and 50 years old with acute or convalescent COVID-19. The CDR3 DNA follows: TGTGCCGCCGACAGCTACGTTACTAACTATGGCTACACCTTC. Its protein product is CAADSYVTNYGYTF.